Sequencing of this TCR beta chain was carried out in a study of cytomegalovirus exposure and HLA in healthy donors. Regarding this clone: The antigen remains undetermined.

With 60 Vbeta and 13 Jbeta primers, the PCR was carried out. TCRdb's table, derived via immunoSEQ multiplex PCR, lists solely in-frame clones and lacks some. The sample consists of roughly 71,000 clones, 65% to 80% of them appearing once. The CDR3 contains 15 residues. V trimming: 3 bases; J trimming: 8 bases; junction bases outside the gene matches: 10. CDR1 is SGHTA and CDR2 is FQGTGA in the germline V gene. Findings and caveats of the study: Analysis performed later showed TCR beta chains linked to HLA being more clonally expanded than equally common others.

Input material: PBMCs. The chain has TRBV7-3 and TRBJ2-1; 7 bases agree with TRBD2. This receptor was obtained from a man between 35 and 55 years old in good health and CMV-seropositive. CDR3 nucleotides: TGTGCCAGCAGCTTCCCTTCGGGGGGTTTAGATGAGCAGTTCTTC. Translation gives CASSFPSGGLDEQFF.